This section outlines one T cell receptor beta chain sequence together with its context. Its binding antigen is unknown. The sample holds no much larger clone one base away, and base qualities are not on file. This sample was taken from a study of shared clonotypes between healthy human individuals (dated by TCRdb to between 2020 and 2021). For context, the study as a whole: The cohort comprised a couple of women and three men aged 18 to 49 years. Per donor, three plates each were used for CD4 naive and CD4 memory, two for CD8 naive, and one for CD8 memory. The study deeply sequenced blood TCR repertoires of about 5 healthy adults to estimate repertoire size and the extent of clonotype sharing between individuals. To increase sequencing depth and limit assay-specific biases, TCR repertoire library preparation and sequencing were carried out by different laboratories using diverse techniques. Between about 0.8 and 9 billion PBMCs per donor were obtained by leukapheresis.

The donors were healthy, HIV-negative adults with no recently reported acute infections or vaccinations. Every donor was a Caucasian adult living in Nashville, Tennessee, USA. Magnetic negative selection was used to enrich CD4+ T cells, after which naive cells were positively selected on CD45RA and the negative fraction became the memory subset. Blood was collected by leukapheresis, and PBMCs were isolated by Ficoll-Histopaque density gradient centrifugation and then cryopreserved in liquid nitrogen vapor phase. Analytical flow cytometry was used to check the purity and quantity of every magnetically sorted T cell population. Genomic DNA was isolated from every sorted fraction and measured by UV absorbance on a Nanodrop 2000c. Using the deep immunoSEQ assay, TCR CDR3 regions were amplified from genomic DNA by multiplex PCR. Extracted genomic DNA from each cell subset was distributed evenly across all wells of several immunoSEQ 96-well plates, and each plate was treated as a replicate. For sorted subsets, 200 ng of genomic DNA, equivalent to 25,000 to 35,000 T cell genomes, went into each replicate PCR. Purified libraries were measured with a Qubit 3.0 fluorometer, size-checked on a Bioanalyzer 2100, and measured again with the KAPA Library Quantification kit. A separate single-read 150-cycle Illumina NextSeq 550 flow cell was used to sequence each immunoSEQ 96-well plate. Per the source publication's procedure: The immunoSEQ output contained only junctional sequences without quality scores, so filtering could not match that applied to full-length reads. To assign V/J genes and CDR3, sequences were annotated using PyIR, a Python wrapper for IgBLAST v1.9, with IMGT germline references. Reads with weak V/J assignments (E-value above 1e-6), missing CDR3, stop codons, out-of-frame junctions, or ambiguous translated residues were removed. V3J clonotypes were defined as sequences sharing the same inferred V gene, J gene, and CDR3 amino acid sequence. The percentage overlap between two repertoires was calculated by dividing the number of shared unique clonotypes by the size of the smaller repertoire. Repertoire richness was assessed with RTK rarefaction, the Chao1 estimator, and Recon v2.1 estimates of unobserved clonotypes. OLGA was used to compute generation probabilities for all TCRbeta clonotypes that the gDNA method yielded from a few donors. TCRdb stores this immuneACCESS table with in-frame sequences only. Part of the clones is absent; in the studies checked, under half of the shortfall reflects unresolved V genes, and no reason is known for the rest. D and trimming were read from the DNA, whereas the V and J calls and clone size are those reported in that table. Here the sample has around 600,000 clones; almost 97% occur a single time. The ten largest account for approximately 0.057% of the sample.

Based on the germline V gene (reference sequence), the CDR1 and CDR2 sequences are DFQATT and SNEGSKA. V is reduced by 3 bases and J by 7 bases, leaving a spacing of 7 bases between them. Measured from the cysteine to the phenylalanine, the CDR3 is 11 residues long. The read is trimmed to its CDR3 DNA, 33 bases read in frame from base 1. What the research found in general, with its limitations: Compared with non-shared clonotypes, the clonotypes found in all four sorted-subset donors had higher generation probabilities. Naive subsets generally had larger estimated clonotype richness than memory subsets. Sampling was restricted to blood, and TCR repertoires in tissue are likely to differ from TCR repertoires in blood. Rarefaction of sorted-subset datasets indicated incomplete sequencing despite the large sequencing depth. The small number of donors limited the genetic and exposure-history diversity represented. Pairwise subsampling led to the expectation that sequencing depth would affect the degree of clonotype sharing among donors. About 5% of naive CD4, more than 3% of naive CD8, approximately 2% of memory CD4, and approximately 0.39% of memory CD8 clonotypes were shared across a few donors.

The source is a woman aged 30 to 39 in good health. This chain is built from TRBV20-1 and TRBJ2-1, with the D assignment possibly TRBD1 or TRBD2, given 5 matching bases for each. Sequenced input: naive CD4+ T cells sorted from blood. The sample's cell subset or site label is to be understood as: CD45RA+ positively selected. The DNA is as follows: TGCAGTGCTAGCTGGGGGAATGAGCAGTTCTTC. This encodes CSASWGNEQFF.